This T cell receptor (beta chain) came from a study of CD8+ T cells in alopecia areata listed by TCRdb under 2018. For the wider study: Skin from C3H/HeJ donors with spontaneous alopecia (about 6-13 months old) was grafted onto female C3H/HeJ recipients aged roughly 7-10 weeks. High-throughput TCRbeta sequencing was used to examine T cell clonal expansion in alopecia areata in both the C3H/HeJ mouse model and human patients. On the human side, TCRbeta sequencing was run on scalp tissue and on sorted CD4+ and CD8+ peripheral blood T cells from healthy controls and from alopecia areata patients with either patchy or totalis/universalis disease. Clonality in the scalp was compared among normal scalp (n=4), patchy alopecia areata scalp (n=8), and alopecia totalis/universalis scalp (n=8). RNA was extracted with the PAXgene miRNA kit for fixed scalp, the miRNeasy kit for PBMCs, and the RNeasy kit for mouse skin. immunoSEQ multiplex PCR using 35 Vbeta forward primers and 13 Jbeta reverse primers was used to amplify TCRbeta CDR3 regions. Summary of the overall study and its limitations: Resident alphabeta T cells in normal human skin are also sequenced, complicating scalp TCR repertoire analysis, unlike mouse skin dominated by gammadelta T cells. Lesional scalp, especially in alopecia totalis/universalis, showed higher clonality and more expanded CD8+ clones than normal scalp, suggesting antigenic drive. TCR sequences shared between patients were less clear than in mice, possibly partly because of HLA diversity in the patient population.

The CDR3 has 14 amino acids, counting the end cysteine and phenylalanine. The DNA shown is the part of the CDR3 that was read: 30 bases, in frame from base 1. From a lookup of the germline V gene, CDR1 and CDR2 are NSHNY and SYGAGN. Receptors were amplified or captured by the immunoSEQ multiplex PCR assay. For TCR sequencing, RNA was extracted from every sample and reverse transcribed into cDNA to serve as template. First-strand cDNA was synthesized using SuperScript III with a 2:1 mix of oligo-dT and random hexamers. A synthetic immune receptor repertoire was used to assess amplification bias, and residual bias was removed computationally. Sequencing of the libraries was done on Illumina HiSeq with 60 bp reads that cover the CDR3, reading from J toward V. The authors processed their data as follows. Raw reads were preprocessed to remove errors, and CDR3 was defined according to IMGT conventions as the region from the conserved cysteine to phenylalanine. Clonality was computed as 1 minus the Shannon entropy, with the entropy normalized by log2 of the number of productive unique TCRs. Whether each scalp clone was CD4 or CD8 was inferred by checking scalp TCRbeta sequences against the CD4 and CD8 repertoires from sorted blood. TCRdb obtained this table from immuneACCESS and retained in-frame rearrangements with V and J assigned. These tables miss some clones; where compared with another copy, unresolved V genes account for less than half of the shortfall, and the remainder is unexplained. V, J and clone size are those of that table, while D and trimming were read from the DNA. This sample has fewer than 3,000 clones in the table, none counted a single time. The top ten hold roughly 46% of the sample.

This clone was counted a few times. The antigen it recognizes is unknown. One junction end disagrees with the germline gene, perhaps due to a read error. The gene nomenclature and germline references here are murine. The read ends 4 residues shy of where the CDR3 ends; the end is completed using the germline J gene. The sequenced sample consisted of lesional skin. This clonotype was obtained from a C3H/HeJ mouse with alopecia areata. This strain has the MHC haplotype H2-k. In this chain, TRBV13-1 is recombined with TRBJ1-4; 10 central bases correspond to TRBD1. The CDR3 bases that were read are TGTGCCAGCGGTGACCGGGACAGGGGCGAA. The translation is CASGDRDRGE. The entire CDR3 protein reads CASGDRDRGERLFF.